This T cell receptor (beta chain) came from a study of T cell responses to AZD1222 COVID-19 vaccine. General observations from the study: When two AZD1222 doses had been given, Spike-specific TCR breadth and depth rose.

Of note for this clone: Antigen specificity is unknown.

The CDR3 is made up of 13 amino acids. V was pared by 3 bases and J by 9 bases, with 9 bases between. Germline loops: CDR1 SGHDN, CDR2 FVKESK. The data were produced by immunoSEQ multiplex PCR, yet TCRdb's version contains in-frame clones alone and is incomplete. Of approximately 100,000 clones listed, less than 95% are singletons. The chain has TRBV14 and TRBJ1-6; no clear D. This sequence was found in an adult who received the AZD1222 COVID-19 vaccine. The sample here was peripheral blood, taken 28 days after the second AZD1222 dose. The CDR3 region has the DNA TGTGCCAGCAGCCAGACCATGGGTTCACCCCTCCACTTT. Protein: CASSQTMGSPLHF.